This T cell receptor beta chain originates from a study of shared clonotypes between healthy human individuals. CDR3 length: 12 amino acids. Trimming stripped 6 bases from V and 13 bases from J, with 18 bases between. CDR1 is MNHEY, CDR2 SVGAGI, per germline. The assay was immunoSEQ multiplex PCR, and TCRdb's table has in-frame clones only and misses some. Altogether about 1.5 million clones are present, approximately 98% being singletons, with the ten largest covering 0.4% to 0.45%. Donation came from healthy HIV-negative adults that had no recent acute infections or vaccinations. The sequence was collected from a man under 40 in good health. The rearrangement joins TRBV6-5 to TRBJ2-5, with a weak D call TRBD2 (6 bases). Source material: naive CD4+ T cells sorted from blood. Subset defined: CD45RA+ positively selected. The CDR3 reads CASRRTNHRLYF. In DNA form, the CDR3 reads TGTGCCAGCAGACGGACTAACCACCGGTTGTACTTC.